This TCR beta chain came from a study of shared clonotypes between healthy human individuals (dated by TCRdb to 2020 to 2022). Broadly, across the study: The cohort comprised two women and a few men aged 18 to 49 years. Per donor, three plates each were used for CD4 naive and CD4 memory, two for CD8 naive, and one for CD8 memory. To estimate repertoire size and how much clonotype sharing occurs between individuals, the study deeply sequenced the blood TCR repertoires of about five healthy adults. To increase sequencing depth and limit assay-specific biases, TCR repertoire library preparation and sequencing were carried out by different laboratories using diverse techniques. Per donor, leukapheresis produced somewhere between about 0.9 and 10 billion PBMCs. What the study reported, not specific to this receptor: Naive subsets generally had larger estimated clonotype richness than memory subsets did. Based on pairwise subsampling, the degree of clonotype sharing among donors was expected to be affected by sequencing depth. The small number of donors limited the genetic and exposure-history diversity represented. Incomplete sequencing was indicated by rarefaction of sorted-subset datasets, despite the large sequencing depth. Sampling was restricted to blood, and TCR repertoires in tissues likely differ from the TCR repertoires found in blood. When a handful of donors were compared, the shared fraction of clonotypes was 5% to 6.5% for naive CD4, around 4% for naive CD8, 2% to 2.5% for memory CD4, and roughly 0.4% for memory CD8. Compared with non-shared clonotypes, the clonotypes found in all four sorted-subset donors had higher generation probabilities.

Using the deep immunoSEQ assay, multiplex PCR amplified TCR CDR3 regions from genomic DNA. Genomic DNA extracted from each cell subset was distributed evenly over all wells of several immunoSEQ 96-well plates, and each plate served as one replicate. For sorted subsets, around 200 ng genomic DNA, equal to some 30,000 T cell genomes, was loaded into each replicate PCR. Purified libraries were quantified with a Qubit 3.0 fluorometer, sized on a Bioanalyzer 2100, and re-quantified with the KAPA Library Quantification kit. Every immunoSEQ 96-well plate was sequenced on a separate single-read 150-cycle Illumina NextSeq 550 flow cell. In the paper's pipeline: The immunoSEQ output contained only junctional sequences without quality scores, so filtering could not match that applied to full-length reads. To assign V/J genes and CDR3, sequences were annotated against IMGT germline references using PyIR, a Python wrapper for IgBLAST v1.9. Reads with weak V/J assignments (E-value above 1e-6), missing CDR3, stop codons, out-of-frame junctions, or ambiguous translated residues were removed. V3J clonotypes were defined as sequences sharing the same inferred V gene, J gene, and CDR3 amino acid sequence. Percentage overlap between repertoires was computed as shared unique clonotypes divided by the size of the smaller repertoire. RTK rarefaction, the Chao1 estimator, and Recon v2.1 estimates of unobserved clonotypes were used to assess repertoire richness. OLGA was used to compute generation probabilities for all TCRbeta clonotypes that the gDNA method yielded from a handful of donors. Drawn from immuneACCESS, this table holds only the in-frame rearrangements with V and J called that TCRdb kept. Clones are partly lost; checked studies trace under half to an unresolved V gene and leave the rest unexplained. Clone size and the V and J calls come from that table; the DNA yielded D and trimming. The sample includes approximately 2,000,000 clones, with 80% to 95% observed a single time. Of the sample, more than 0.35% is held by the ten largest clones.

A remark on this clone: Its antigen is unknown. One base away there is no much larger clone; base qualities are not given.

Trimming costs V 5 bases and J 6 bases, and their ends lie 13 bases apart. As encoded in the germline V gene, CDR1 is SGHTA while CDR2 is FQGTGA. The CDR3 contains 14 residues, cysteine and phenylalanine counted. The sequence is cut down to CDR3 DNA, 42 bases in frame from base 1. Donors were healthy HIV-negative adults with no recently reported acute infections or vaccinations. Every donor was a Caucasian adult residing in Nashville, Tennessee, USA. Magnetic negative selection was used to enrich CD4+ T cells, after which naive cells were positively selected on CD45RA and the negative fraction became the memory subset. Blood was collected by leukapheresis, and PBMCs were isolated by Ficoll-Histopaque density gradient centrifugation and then cryopreserved in liquid nitrogen vapor phase. Analytical flow cytometry was used to check the purity and quantity of each magnetically sorted T cell population. Genomic DNA was isolated from every sorted fraction and measured by UV absorbance on a Nanodrop 2000c.

The chain employs TRBV7-3 and TRBJ2-2; no D gene call is confident. The receptor comes from a young man in good health. Some clones in this sample may be carry-over from other donors' samples. Sequencing was carried out using naive CD4+ T cells from PBMCs. The sample's cell subset or site label is to be understood as: CD45RA+ positively selected. The CDR3 region: CASSPNPLAGELFF. The DNA sequence reads TGTGCCAGCAGCCCCAACCCCCTCGCCGGGGAGCTGTTTTTT.